Listed below are T cell receptor beta chains from one sample, sequenced in a study of blood T cell repertoires in COVID-19. The repertoire was sequenced with immunoSEQ multiplex PCR; TCRdb's copy has only in-frame clones and lacks some. Of some 38,000 clones in the sample, 75% to 85% are singletons; the top ten hold around an eighth. The sequencing sample was made of peripheral blood. The receptor source for this set is a woman aged 70 to 79 with acute or convalescent COVID-19. Each CDR3 is given without its conserved first and last residue. The size field is filled for only some rows; it gives once, few, many or a size class.

size	V	J	CDR3
NA	TRBV9	TRBJ2-5	ASGTASSGETQY
NA	TRBV5-6	TRBJ2-1	ASSLNPLADEQF
NA	TRBV3-1/TRBV3-2	TRBJ2-7	ASSSDRGYEQY
few	TRBV5-4	TRBJ1-2	ASTLQQGNGYT
NA	TRBV2	TRBJ2-7	ASRRDRGHEQY
NA	TRBV24-1	TRBJ1-2	ATSDEDRGYGYT
NA	TRBV27	TRBJ2-1	ASSPYPQGGDNEQF
NA	TRBV7-2	TRBJ2-7	ASSIRTGGDYEQY
NA	TRBV4-1	TRBJ2-3	ASSQASLGAGEADTQY
NA	TRBV7-8	TRBJ1-6	ASSLDRGQNSPLH
NA	TRBV2	TRBJ2-5	ASSSGPMQETQY
NA	TRBV5-4	TRBJ2-3	ASRPGTSGLTDTQY
NA	TRBV2	TRBJ2-4	ASRRELAKNIQY
NA	TRBV27	TRBJ2-1	ASSFAAPYNEQF
NA	TRBV25-1	TRBJ1-1	ASSEGRGSLRGAF
NA	TRBV2	TRBJ2-3	ASTAIQGVTDTQY
NA	TRBV9	TRBJ2-3	ASSDSGGAGTQY
NA	TRBV19	TRBJ2-2	ASSIGQGTGELF
NA	TRBV10-3	TRBJ1-2	AISRAGTNYGYT
NA	TRBV20-1	TRBJ2-7	SASPPPGGLKNEQY
NA	TRBV28	TRBJ2-7	ASSLGQGFFSGSYEQY
NA	TRBV9	TRBJ1-1	ASSESRGF
NA	TRBV7-9	TRBJ1-2	ASSFGSGQINYGYT
NA	TRBV5-1	TRBJ2-2	ASSLGPTSGRAKNTGELF
few	TRBV19	TRBJ1-2	ASSRNRDSVNYGYT
NA	TRBV6-6	TRBJ2-3	ASQVTGSSGDTQY
once	TRBV15	TRBJ2-2	ATSSGQGMGTGELF
NA	TRBV27	TRBJ2-6	ASSLQGSGANVLT
NA	TRBV20-1	TRBJ2-1	SATDLDEQF
few	TRBV3-1/TRBV3-2	TRBJ2-1	ASSLNLNRGGNEQF
NA	TRBV27	TRBJ2-2	ASSLTRLAAYTGELF
NA	TRBV12-3/TRBV12-4	TRBJ1-1	ASSSGQGTEAF
NA	TRBV5-4	TRBJ2-3	AIDRLAGGPGTDTQY
few	TRBV7-8	TRBJ2-3	ASSLALARPDTQY